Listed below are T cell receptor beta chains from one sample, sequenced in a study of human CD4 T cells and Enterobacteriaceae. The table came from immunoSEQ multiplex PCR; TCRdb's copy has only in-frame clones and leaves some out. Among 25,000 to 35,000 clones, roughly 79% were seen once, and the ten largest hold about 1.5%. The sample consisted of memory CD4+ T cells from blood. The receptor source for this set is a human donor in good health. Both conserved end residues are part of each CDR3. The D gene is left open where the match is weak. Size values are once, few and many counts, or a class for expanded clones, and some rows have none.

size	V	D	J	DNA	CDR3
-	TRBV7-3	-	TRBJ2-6	TGTGCCAGCAGTCCTACTGGGGCCAACGTCCTGACTTTC	CASSPTGANVLTF
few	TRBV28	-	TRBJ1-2	TGTGCCAGCAGTTTAGCCGAGGGAAGGGATGGCTACACCTTC	CASSLAEGRDGYTF
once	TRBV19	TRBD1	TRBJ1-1	TGTGCCAGTAGCCCCCGGGACAGCAACACTGAAGCTTTCTTT	CASSPRDSNTEAFF
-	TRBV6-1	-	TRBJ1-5	TGTGCCAGCAGTGAGGCGGGGGGGTTTCAGCCCCAGCATTTT	CASSEAGGFQPQHF
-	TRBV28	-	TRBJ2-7	TGTGCCAGCAAGTTTTATGGGGACACGACGTACGAGCAGTACTTC	CASKFYGDTTYEQYF
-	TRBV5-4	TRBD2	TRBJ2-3	TGTGCCAGCAGCTCGGTGCGGACTAGCGGTACCAATACGCAGTATTTT	CASSSVRTSGTNTQYF
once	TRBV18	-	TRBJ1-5	TGTGCCAGCTCACCACAGGGTGATCAGCCCCAGCATTTT	CASSPQGDQPQHF
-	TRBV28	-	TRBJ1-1	TGTGCCAGCAGGACCCCCGACAGAAACACTGAAGCTTTCTTT	CASRTPDRNTEAFF
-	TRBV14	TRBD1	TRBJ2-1	TGTGCCAGCAGCCCTTACAGGGGAATGGGCTACAATGAGCAGTTCTTC	CASSPYRGMGYNEQFF
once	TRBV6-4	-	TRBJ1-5	TGTGCCAGACAGAGGAGCTATAGCAATCAGCCCCAGCATTTT	CARQRSYSNQPQHF
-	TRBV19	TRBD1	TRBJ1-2	TGTGCCAGTAGTATCTCAGGGGGCCGCTATGGCTACACCTTC	CASSISGGRYGYTF
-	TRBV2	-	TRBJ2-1	TGTGCCAGCAGTAGGGGCTACAACAATGAGCAGTTCTTC	CASSRGYNNEQFF
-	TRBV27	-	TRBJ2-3	TGTGCCACCCGAGGGGTCACAGATACGCAGTATTTT	CATRGVTDTQYF
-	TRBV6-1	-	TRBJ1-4	TGTGCCAGCAGTGAAGTCCGAAATGAAAAACTGTTTTTT	CASSEVRNEKLFF
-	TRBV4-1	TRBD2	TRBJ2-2	TGCGCCAGCAGCCCCTATAGCGGGAGGGGTACCGGGGAGCTGTTTTTT	CASSPYSGRGTGELFF
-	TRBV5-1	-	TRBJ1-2	TGCGCCAGCAGCTCTGACCAGACAGGTGGCTACACCTTC	CASSSDQTGGYTF
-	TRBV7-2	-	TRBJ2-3	TGTGCCAGCAGCTTAAATCAAGCAGGAGATACGCAGTATTTT	CASSLNQAGDTQYF
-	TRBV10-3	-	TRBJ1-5	TGTGCCATCAGTGAGTTGGGACGGAGCAATCAGCCCCAGCATTTT	CAISELGRSNQPQHF
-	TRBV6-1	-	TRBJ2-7	TGTGCCAGCGAGGCTAGCGCGTCCTACGAGCAGTACTTC	CASEASASYEQYF
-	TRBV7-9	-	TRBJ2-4	TGTGCCAGCAGCTTAGAGGGTAGTGGGAGCCAAAACATTCAGTACTTC	CASSLEGSGSQNIQYF
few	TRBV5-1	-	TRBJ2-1	TGCGCCAGCAGCTTGCTCTATGAGCAGTTCTTC	CASSLLYEQFF
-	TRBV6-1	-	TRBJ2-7	TGTGCCAGCAGTGACCAGGCTTCGGGGGAGCAGTACTTC	CASSDQASGEQYF
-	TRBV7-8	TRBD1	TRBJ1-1	TGTGCCAGCTTGATGACAGGGGCAGGGACTGAAGCTTTCTTT	CASLMTGAGTEAFF
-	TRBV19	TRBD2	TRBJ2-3	TGTGCCAGTACCATGACTAGCGGGAGCGTCGGTAACGCAGATACGCAGTATTTT	CASTMTSGSVGNADTQYF
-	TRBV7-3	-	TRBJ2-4	TGTGCCAGCAGCTTAAAGGGGGAAAACATTCAGTACTTC	CASSLKGENIQYF
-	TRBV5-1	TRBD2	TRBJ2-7	TGCGCCAGCAGCACCGACCAGGGACTAGTTCGCGAGCAGTACTTC	CASSTDQGLVREQYF
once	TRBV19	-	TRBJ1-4	TGTGCCAGTAGTATCGGTACAAGGCAAGGGCCTAATGAAAAACTGTTTTTT	CASSIGTRQGPNEKLFF
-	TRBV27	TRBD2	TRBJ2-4	TGTGCCAGCAGTCGACTAGCGGGAGGGGTCTTAGCCAAAAACATTCAGTACTTC	CASSRLAGGVLAKNIQYF
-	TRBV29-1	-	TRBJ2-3	TGCAGCGTTCGTTCGACAGGCACAGATACGCAGTATTTT	CSVRSTGTDTQYF
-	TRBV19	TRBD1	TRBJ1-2	TGTGCCAGTACCCTACGGGGGACAGGGGACGAACGCTACACCTTC	CASTLRGTGDERYTF
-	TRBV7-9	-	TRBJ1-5	TGTGCCAGCAGCTACGAGGGCCAGCCCCAGCATTTT	CASSYEGQPQHF
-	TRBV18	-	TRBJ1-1	TGTGCCAGCTCAGAATACCGGGACACCATGAACACTGAAGCTTTCTTT	CASSEYRDTMNTEAFF
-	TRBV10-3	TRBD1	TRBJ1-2	TGTGCCATCGCCGTAAGACAGGGGGCCTATGGCTACACCTTC	CAIAVRQGAYGYTF
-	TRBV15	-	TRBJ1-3	TGTGCCACCAGCAGTTTTACAACGTCGTTCGGAAACACCATATATTTT	CATSSFTTSFGNTIYF
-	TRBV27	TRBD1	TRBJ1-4	TGTGCCAGCAGTTTCCTCCCGGGACAGGGGAAAAAACTGTTTTTT	CASSFLPGQGKKLFF
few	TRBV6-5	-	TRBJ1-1	TGTGCCAGCAGTTTCCGCCGGGGGATGAACACTGAAGCTTTCTTT	CASSFRRGMNTEAFF
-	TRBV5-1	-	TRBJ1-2	TGCGCCAGCAGCTTTACCCCCATAACAGGGCCGGATGGCTACACCTTC	CASSFTPITGPDGYTF
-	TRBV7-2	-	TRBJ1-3	TGTGCCAGCAGCTTGGTCGACAGAGGAAACACCATATATTTT	CASSLVDRGNTIYF
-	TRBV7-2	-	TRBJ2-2	TGTGCCAGCAGCTCCATCGGGACAACCGGGGAGCTGTTTTTT	CASSSIGTTGELFF
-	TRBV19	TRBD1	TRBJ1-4	TGTGCCAGTAGTCAGGGACAGACCGCTAATGAAAAACTGTTTTTT	CASSQGQTANEKLFF
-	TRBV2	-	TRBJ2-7	TGTGCCAGCAGTGTACAGAAGGAGCAGTACTTC	CASSVQKEQYF
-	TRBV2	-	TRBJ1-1	TGTGCCAGCACTCTAGCCTCAATGAACACTGAAGCTTTCTTT	CASTLASMNTEAFF
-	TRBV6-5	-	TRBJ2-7	TGTGCCAGCAGTCCTCGTCTCGCCGGTTACGAGCAGTACTTC	CASSPRLAGYEQYF
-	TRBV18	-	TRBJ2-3	TGTGCCAGCTCACCTAACTTAGGAGATACGCAGTATTTT	CASSPNLGDTQYF
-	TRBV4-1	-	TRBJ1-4	TGCGCCAGCAGCCAAGTTCGAGCTGAAAAACTGTTTTTT	CASSQVRAEKLFF
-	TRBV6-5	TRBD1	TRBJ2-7	TGTGCCAGCAGTTTGAGAGGGACAGGGGGCTACGAGCAGTACTTC	CASSLRGTGGYEQYF
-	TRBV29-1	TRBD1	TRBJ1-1	TGCAGCGTTACTTCCGGGACAGGGGGCGCGGGAGCTTTCTTT	CSVTSGTGGAGAFF
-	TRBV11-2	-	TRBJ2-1	TGTGCCAGCAACTCAGACTCAGGGGCCAATGAGCAGTTCTTC	CASNSDSGANEQFF